These 6 T cell receptor beta chains share one sample of origin, sequenced in a study of post-analysis software for immune sequencing data. No antigens are known for them. Unique-molecular-identifier-tagged TCR beta cDNA libraries were used. TCRdb re-called the PCR reads through MiXCR, storing one row per CDR3 protein. In the table there are approximately 360,000 distinct CDR3 sequences, roughly 35% of which are singletons. The study, taken as a whole, reports: Controls showed lower frequencies than patients for 5 or 6 TRBV segments, and TRBV5-6, TRBV5-1 and TRBV20-1 were among these.

Sequencing was performed on blood. Source of these receptors: a girl aged 10 to 17 with multiple sclerosis.

This clonotype was counted a few times. The rearrangement joins TRBV10-1 to TRBJ2-5; D not certain. V lost 5 bases and J 11 bases, leaving 15 bases between the germline ends. CDR3 size: 12 residues. Germline values: CDR1 WNHNN, CDR2 SYGVQD (reference sequence). The CDR3 loop is CASSQRDNGQYF. The CDR3 nucleotides are TGCGCCAGCAGTCAAAGGGATAACGGGCAGTACTTC.

The sample holds a few counts of this clonotype. V usage is TRBV4-1 and J usage is TRBJ1-1; D perhaps matches TRBD1 (6 bases). The ends were cut back, 1 base at V and 4 bases at J, with 13 bases in the middle. Germline V gives CDR1 MGHRA, CDR2 YSYEKL. The CDR3 has 15 amino acids. For the CDR3, the DNA is TGCGCCAGCAGCCAAGGACAGGCGAGGGTCACTGAAGCTTTCTTT. The encoded protein is CASSQGQARVTEAFF.

This clonotype has only a few counts. The CDR3 here is CSARDARGNYEQYF. The CDR3 DNA is TGCAGTGCTAGAGATGCCAGGGGGAACTACGAGCAGTACTTC. The chain recombines TRBV20-1 with TRBJ2-7; 7 nucleotides line up with TRBD1. Germline assignment: CDR1 DFQATT and CDR2 SNEGSKA (reference sequence). The V segment lost 0 bases and the J segment 3 bases; nucleotides outside the gene matches: 5. CDR3 length: 14 residues.

The chain carries TRBV29-1 and TRBJ1-6; the D is unclear. Germline V lookup: CDR1 SQVTM, CDR2 ANQGSEA. CDR3 size: 13 residues. Trimming removed 8 bases from V and 9 bases from J, with 17 bases in between. CDR3 in amino acids: CSQEVIIPSPLHF. The DNA of the CDR3 is TGCAGCCAAGAGGTTATCATTCCTTCACCCCTCCACTTT.

A word on this clonotype: One junction end does not reproduce the germline sequence, and a read error may be involved. V and J are TRBV12-3 or TRBV12-4 and TRBJ1-2; D uncertain. The CDR3 covers 16 residues. Here the CDR3 reads CAGSSPTRGGHGGYTF. The CDR3 nucleotides read TGTGCCGGCAGTTCGCCAACACGGGGAGGGCACGGGGGCTACACCTTC.

The chain has TRBV5-1 and TRBJ1-2; TRBD1 might be the D (6 bases). V lost 3 bases, J lost 6 bases, and 12 bases lay in between. The germline CDR1 and CDR2 sequences are SGHRS and YFSETQ. The CDR3 has 13 residues. CDR3 sequence (DNA): TGCGCCAGCAGCTCGGACAGATTCAATGGCTACACCTTC. It translates to CASSSDRFNGYTF.